Listed here is a single TCR beta chain. Its antigen has not been determined. There are no base qualities to consult, and no much larger clone falls within one base. This record comes from a study of quantifying T cell responses using KT2 cells (dated by TCRdb to the late 2010s). With regard to the full study: RNA was DNase-treated and reverse transcribed with TCR alpha and beta constant-region primers, mostly using SuperScript III. To avoid over-amplification, PCR2 was carried out as a SYBR Green qPCR and halted once a predetermined fluorescence threshold was reached. The efficiency of the T4 ligation step under optimum conditions was estimated to be greater than 8%.

Receptor libraries were prepared by UMI-ligation and nested PCR. A single-stranded oligonucleotide bearing the Illumina SP2 sequence and a UMI was ligated to the 3' end of the cDNA with T4 RNA ligase 1. PCR1 ran 4 cycles (98°C 15 s, 69°C 30 s, 72°C 40 s); the beta primer was an equimolar mix of RC1.1 and RC1.2 covering TRBC1 and TRBC2. Starting at PCR2, the TCR alpha and beta chains were handled separately, and sample indices and Illumina adaptors were added. The UMI, placed after an 8-base spacer, consisted of 12 random nucleotides arranged as two hexamers with a spacer between them. The libraries were sequenced on an Illumina MiSeq using v2 2x251 paired-end chemistry, usually with fewer than 15 samples in each run. PhiX DNA at roughly 4.5-7% was added to each sequencing library to increase diversity. The paper's data handling went like this. Raw reads were converted to FASTQ with bcl2fastq and were demultiplexed by dual indices with Demultiplexor. V and J genes were assigned by Decombinator through tag matching that permitted a single base-pair mismatch. Using UMIs, Collapsinator corrected both sequencing errors and the frequency errors that come from PCR heterogeneity. CDR3Translator turned Decombinator identifiers into nucleotide sequence, translated that sequence into amino acids, and pulled out the CDR3 based on C- and N-terminal motifs. A cluster of KT2 sequences sharing one unique molecular identifier was counted as one distinct KT2 TCR. TCRdb applied fastp at Q25 and MiXCR to the public reads, then kept only in-frame beta chains. Each entry merges the rows of one CDR3 protein and shows their most common DNA and genes. These V and J calls derive from TCRdb rather than the authors' analysis. This sample is represented by some 48,000 distinct CDR3 sequences; around 10% of them were singletons. The top ten constitute 8.5% to 12% of the sample.

Including cysteine and phenylalanine, the CDR3 has 14 amino acids. Only the CDR3 part of the read is kept: 42 bases, read in frame from the first base. CDR1 and CDR2 are read off the germline V gene as LGHNA and YNFKEQ. The V and J ends are trimmed by 4 bases and 7 bases, leaving 14 bases between them. What the study reported, not specific to this receptor: At very high KT2 spike-in numbers, detection of KT2 sequences reached saturation. The numbers of KT2 alpha and beta sequences increased linearly with the number of input KT2 cells across several orders of magnitude. KT2 sequences were detected down to the lowest spike-in tested, which was about one KT2 cell per 100,000 PBMC. This TCR sequencing study did not compare the pipeline side by side with other TCR sequencing techniques.

To test the sensitivity and accuracy of the pipeline, known numbers of KT2, a T cell clone whose TCR had already been sequenced, were spiked into unfractionated PBMC. A range of KT2-to-PBMC ratios was generated by mixing KT2 cells with a fixed number of PBMC. Sequencing was performed on PBMCs spiked with cells of the T cell clone KT2. The chain uses TRBV4-2 and TRBJ2-1; TRBD1 is perhaps the D gene, given 6 matching bases. The TCR originated in a human donor. The nucleotides are TGTGCCAGCAGCCGCAACCGGGACATTAATGAGCAGTTCTTC. This encodes CASSRNRDINEQFF.